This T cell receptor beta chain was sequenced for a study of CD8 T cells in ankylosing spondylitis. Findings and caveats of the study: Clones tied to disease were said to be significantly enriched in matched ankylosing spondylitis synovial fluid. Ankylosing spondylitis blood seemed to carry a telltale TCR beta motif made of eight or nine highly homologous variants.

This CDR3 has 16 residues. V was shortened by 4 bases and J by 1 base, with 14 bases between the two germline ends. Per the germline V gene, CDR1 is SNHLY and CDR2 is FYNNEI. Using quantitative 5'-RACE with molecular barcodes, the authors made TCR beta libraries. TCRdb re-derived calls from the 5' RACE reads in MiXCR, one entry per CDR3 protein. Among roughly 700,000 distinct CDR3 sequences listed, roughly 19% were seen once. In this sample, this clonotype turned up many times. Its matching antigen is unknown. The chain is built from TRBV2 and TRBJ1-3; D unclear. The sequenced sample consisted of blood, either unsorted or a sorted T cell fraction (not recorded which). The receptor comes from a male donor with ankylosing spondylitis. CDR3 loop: CASSVAGGSSGNTIYF. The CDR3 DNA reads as TGTGCCAGCAGTGTTGCGGGAGGTTCTTCTGGAAACACCATATATTTT.